Listed below are T cell receptor beta chains from one sample, sequenced in a study of T-cell memory formation after mild COVID-19. TCRdb fed the 5' RACE reads into MiXCR, producing one record per CDR3 protein. The sample records tens of thousands of distinct CDR3 sequences, approximately 12% being singletons. The specimen sequenced was PBMCs or a T cell subset sorted from them (not recorded which). The receptors originated from an adult woman who had mild COVID-19 (a few samples of this study predate the infection). Cell type and time point are not known. Each CDR3 is given with its conserved first and last residue. The D gene is left open where the match is weak. The size field is filled for only some rows; it gives once, few, many or a size class.

v_call	clone_size	j_call	d_call	cdr3_nt	cdr3_aa
TRBV14	many	TRBJ1-1	NA	TGTGCCAGCAGCCAAGATGTGGGATTGAACACTGAAGCTTTCTTT	CASSQDVGLNTEAFF
TRBV12-3/TRBV12-4	many	TRBJ2-2	NA	TGTGCCAGCAGTTTCAGGGGACATCTGAACACCGGGGAGCTGTTTTTT	CASSFRGHLNTGELFF
TRBV5-1	NA	TRBJ2-7	NA	TGCGCCAGCAGCTTGGGATGGGGGGCCTACGAGCAGTACTTC	CASSLGWGAYEQYF
TRBV7-2	many	TRBJ1-6	TRBD1	TGTGCCAGCAGCTTAGCCGGGACAGCTGGGGTCTCACCCCTCCACTTT	CASSLAGTAGVSPLHF
TRBV5-1	many	TRBJ2-2	TRBD2	TGCGCCAGCAGCTTGGTAGCGGGGGGGCCTTCCGGGGAGCTGTTTTTT	CASSLVAGGPSGELFF
TRBV30	many	TRBJ1-2	NA	TGTGCCTGTCCAACCCGGGACCCCACGCGCTACACCTTC	CACPTRDPTRYTF
TRBV11-3	few	TRBJ2-1	TRBD1	TGTGCCAGCAGCCCAGGGGTACAGGGGGCCTATGAGCAGTTCTTC	CASSPGVQGAYEQFF
TRBV3-1	many	TRBJ2-1	NA	TGTGCCAGCAGCCATTGGGGGAGGGAGCAGTTCTTC	CASSHWGREQFF
TRBV5-1	many	TRBJ1-4	NA	TGCGCCAGCAGCCCCGGCCAAGGAGGCGAAAAACTGTTTTTT	CASSPGQGGEKLFF
TRBV11-2	medium-sized	TRBJ2-7	NA	TGTGCCAGCAGCGTCCCGTTTCGACAAGCCTACGAGCAGTACTTC	CASSVPFRQAYEQYF
TRBV14	few	TRBJ1-3	NA	TGTGCCAGCAGCCAAGATCTAGCTTCAGTCTCTGGAAACACCATATATTTT	CASSQDLASVSGNTIYF
TRBV24-1	once	TRBJ2-1	NA	TGTGCCACCAGTGACCAGAAAAATGGGTGGAATGAGCAGTTCTTC	CATSDQKNGWNEQFF
TRBV6-2/TRBV6-3	many	TRBJ2-7	NA	TGTGCCAGCAGTTACTCAGGGCCCACATCCTACGAGCAGTACTTC	CASSYSGPTSYEQYF
TRBV4-1	many	TRBJ2-1	TRBD2	TGCGCCAGCAGCTCAAGGGGCCAGCGGGGGGTTTCGGGGAATGAGCAGTTCTTC	CASSSRGQRGVSGNEQFF
TRBV5-4	many	TRBJ2-3	NA	TGTGCCAGCAGCGAACTAGTATCTGACACAGATACGCAGTATTTT	CASSELVSDTDTQYF
TRBV19	many	TRBJ1-1	NA	TGTGCCAGTAGTATCCGAGACAGAGCCACAGTCAATGAAGCTTTCTTT	CASSIRDRATVNEAFF
TRBV6-5	NA	TRBJ2-7	NA	TGTGCCAGCAGTTATGGGAGGCTGGGGGGAAGCTCCTACGAGCAGTACTTC	CASSYGRLGGSSYEQYF
TRBV20-1	many	TRBJ1-2	NA	TGCAGTGCTAGAGCTAACTATGGCTACACCTTC	CSARANYGYTF
TRBV25-1	many	TRBJ2-3	NA	TGTGCCAGCAGTGAATTACTAGCAGATCCTAAGGGAACAGATACGCAGTATTTT	CASSELLADPKGTDTQYF
TRBV24-1	many	TRBJ2-2	TRBD2	TGTGCCACCAGTGGAGGTCTAGCGGGACTTAGGAACACCGGGGAGCTGTTTTTT	CATSGGLAGLRNTGELFF
TRBV6-5	many	TRBJ2-7	TRBD1	TGTGCCAGCACAGGGGGACAGGGGCCCTACGAGCAGTACTTC	CASTGGQGPYEQYF
TRBV4-1	many	TRBJ2-3	TRBD2	TGCGCCAGCAGCCAAGAGGGACTAGCGGGGAAGGATACGCAGTATTTT	CASSQEGLAGKDTQYF